This T cell receptor beta chain was sequenced in a study of blood T cell repertoires in COVID-19. Overall study context: T cells, B-cell-depleted T cells, or PBMCs supplied cDNA or gDNA.

CDR3 length equals 14 residues. The germline CDR1 and CDR2 sequences are SNHLY and FYNNEI. The V gene lost 9 bases and the J gene lost 6 bases, with 18 bases spanning the gap. This clone was counted a single time. Authors' data handling: Amplifying reference gene primers gave estimates of nucleated cell counts. Only in-frame clones appear in the TCRdb table, and some are missing; sequencing was by immunoSEQ multiplex PCR. Clone size and the V and J calls come from that table; the DNA yielded D and trimming. In the table there are around 110,000 clones, just over 90% of which are singletons. This clonotype originated in a human donor with active COVID-19. The donor label of this sample is uncertain. Specimen: peripheral blood. The rearrangement joins TRBV2 to TRBJ2-4, with D maybe TRBD1 (6 bases). In nucleotides, the CDR3 is TGTGCCAGTAAAATACAGGGAACAGGAAACATTCAGTACTTC. Residues: CASKIQGTGNIQYF.